This T cell receptor beta chain appears in the sequencing data of a study of chemoradiotherapy in HPV16-positive cancers. Across the whole study: A couple of HPV16-positive patients' cells yielded candidate HPV-specific clones and common motifs. Study-level results: HPV-specific T cells were functionally defined from only a couple of HPV16-positive patients. HPV-responsive T-cell expansion during chemoradiotherapy was linked to improved recurrence-free survival in HPV16-positive patients.

The V end was cut by 2 bases, the J end by 0 bases, with 7 bases between. The CDR3 contains 14 residues. The germline V gene encodes CDR1 SEHNR and CDR2 FQNEAQ (reference sequence). The protocol was immunoSEQ multiplex PCR, while the TCRdb copy is restricted to in-frame clones and leaves out a portion. The sample lists 2,500 to 3,000 clones, around 81% occurring once. In this sample, this clone turned up a few times. What it binds is unknown. This TCR derives from a human donor with HPV-associated anogenital cancer. The chain carries TRBV7-9 and TRBJ1-1; D is undetermined. The sample in question was blood, obtained from a patient who underwent chemoradiotherapy. The CDR3 nucleotides read TGTGCCAGCAGCTTATCATTAGTGAACACTGAAGCTTTCTTT. It specifies CASSLSLVNTEAFF.